This TCR beta chain derives from a study of cytomegalovirus exposure and HLA in healthy donors. Turning to the study itself: Caucasian-associated ancestry cluster membership applied to under 85% of 398 genotyped donors.

In regard to this clone: As yet, its antigen is unknown.

Study outcomes and limitations: What TCR beta sequences reportedly achieved was accurate prediction of HLA-A and HLA-B alleles in most subjects. It was in a later analysis that TCR association rates were seen to vary by HLA locus, highest for DRB1 and lowest for HLA-C.

CDR1 and CDR2 from the germline V gene are MDHEN and SYDVKM. Trimming left V 4 bases short and J 1 base short, with 17 bases between. This CDR3 comprises 17 residues. With 60 Vbeta and 13 Jbeta primers, the PCR was carried out. Repertoires were generated with immunoSEQ multiplex PCR, while TCRdb's copy carries only in-frame clones and drops some. The sample lists under 200,000 clones; about 80% were seen once. The TCR comes from a man aged 35 to 55 in good health and CMV-seronegative. Sample: PBMCs. The chain is built from TRBV28 and TRBJ1-5; the D gene is possibly TRBD1 (6 bases). In nucleotides, the CDR3 is TGTGCCAGCAGTTCAGGACAGATCACAGGGAGCAATCAGCCCCAGCATTTT. Translating it yields CASSSGQITGSNQPQHF.